This record concerns one T cell receptor (beta chain) sequence. Other nucleotide sequences from this sample produce the same CDR3. Germline trimming cut 5 bases from V and 2 bases from J; bases unmatched to any gene: 2. The CDR3 totals 14 residues. CDR1 and CDR2 (germline): SGHTA, FQGNSA. This record comes from a study of blood T cell repertoires in COVID-19. About the study: Collection of acute and convalescent COVID-19 samples took place in the United States, Italy and Spain.

Clones were sequenced by immunoSEQ multiplex PCR, and TCRdb holds only the in-frame ones, with some missing. The data show around 110,000 clones, approximately 88% seen once. V gene TRBV7-2 combines with J gene TRBJ1-5; 8 nucleotides match TRBD1. This sequence originates from a man in his forties or fifties with active or convalescent COVID-19. The sample consisted of peripheral blood. The CDR3 nucleotides read TGTGCCAGCAGCCCGGGACAGGGCAATCAGCCCCAGCATTTT. This translates into CASSPGQGNQPQHF. Full variable domain (missing parts from reference TRBV7-2 and TRBJ1-5): GAGVSQSPSNKVTEKGKDVELRCDPISGHTALYWYRQSLGQGLEFLIYFQGNSAPDKSGLPSDRFSAERTGGSVSTLTIQRTQQEDSAVYLCASSPGQGNQPQHFGDGTRLSIL.